The 6 T cell receptor beta chains given below trace back to one sample, sequenced in a study of cytotoxic CD8 clonotypes in ibrutinib-treated CLL. Clones were sequenced by immunoSEQ multiplex PCR, and TCRdb holds only the in-frame ones, with some missing. The table has some 70,000 clones, 90% seen once; the top ten hold 3% to 3.5%. The sample was PBMCs, taken after 12 months of ibrutinib treatment. The origin of the receptors is a human donor with chronic lymphocytic leukemia.

The chain uses TRBV6-1 and TRBJ2-7; D is possibly TRBD1 (8 bases). Trimming took 3 bases from V and 7 from J, leaving 19 bases between them. The CDR3 consists of 15 residues. In germline, CDR1 is MNHNS, CDR2 SASEGT. The CDR3 sequence: CASSEGGTGHREQYF. In DNA form, the CDR3 reads TGTGCCAGCAGTGAGGGAGGGACAGGCCACAGGGAGCAGTACTTC.

This sequence joins TRBV6-5 and TRBJ2-7, with D possibly being TRBD1 (6 bases). The V and J ends lost 2 bases and 6 bases respectively, with 11 bases between them. This CDR3 region has 13 residues. The germline V gene has CDR1 MNHEY and CDR2 SVGAGI. Here the CDR3 reads CASSYDRSGEQYF. CDR3 bases: TGTGCCAGCAGTTACGACAGGTCGGGCGAGCAGTACTTC.

This chain connects TRBV19 to TRBJ2-1, with D possibly matching TRBD2 (5 bases). Trimming left V 10 bases short and J 1 base short, with 17 bases between. This CDR3 is 15 amino acids long. Germline V gene data show CDR1 as LNHDA and CDR2 as SQIVND (reference sequence). CDR3 sequence (DNA): TGTGCCACCCGATTATGGACTGATTCCTACAATGAGCAGTTCTTC. This encodes CATRLWTDSYNEQFF. Together with reference TRBV19 and TRBJ2-1, the CDR3 gives the full variable domain: DGGITQSPKYLFRKEGQNVTLSCEQNLNHDAMYWYRQDPGQGLRLIYYSQIVNDFQKGDIAEGYSVSREKKESFPLTVTSAQKNPTAFYLCATRLWTDSYNEQFFGPGTRLTVL.

The V gene is TRBV6-6, the J gene TRBJ1-1; 10 nucleotides line up with TRBD1. Germline trimming cut 4 bases from V and 11 bases from J; bases unmatched to any gene: 13. Looked up from germline, CDR1 is MNHNY and CDR2 is SVGAGI (reference sequence). CDR3 length equals 15 residues. CDR3 sequence: CASSFSADRGPLAFF. DNA of the CDR3: TGTGCCAGCAGTTTTTCTGCTGACAGGGGGCCGTTGGCTTTCTTT.

As regards this clone: An end of the junction differs from the germline gene, which may be a read error. This sequence joins TRBV29-1 and TRBJ1-2; D call uncertain. CDR1 and CDR2 (germline): SQVTM, ANQGSEA. This CDR3 contains 10 residues. The DNA for the CDR3 is TGCAGCGTTGAGAGGGTTTCGCGGGTCTTC. Translated: CSVERVSRVF. The full variable domain, completed using reference TRBV29-1 and TRBJ1-2, is SAVISQKPSRDICQRGTSLTIQCQVDSQVTMMFWYRQQPGQSLTLIATANQGSEATYESGFVIDKFPISRPNLTFSTLTVSNMSPEDSSIYLCSVERVSRVFGSGTRLTVV.

The CDR3 loop reads CASSYRQGAGETQYF. Here the CDR3 DNA reads TGTGCCAGCAGTTACAGACAGGGGGCAGGGGAGACCCAGTACTTC. The gene calls are TRBV6-5 and TRBJ2-5; 10 nucleotides agree with TRBD1. Germline CDR1 reads MNHEY; CDR2 reads SVGAGI. The V gene end was trimmed by 2 bases and the J gene end by 5 bases; junction bases not matched to a gene: 5. The CDR3 runs 15 residues.